What follows are 5 T cell receptor beta chains derived from one specimen sequenced in a study of blood T cell dynamics during melanoma immunotherapy. The sample's time point: pre-treatment baseline. Data came from immunoSEQ multiplex PCR; TCRdb stores just in-frame clones and leaves some out. Of approximately 13,000 clones in the sample, roughly 84% were seen once. The sample here was blood, taken from a patient treated with checkpoint blockade. All receptors derive from a human donor with melanoma.

The chain employs TRBV6-5 and TRBJ1-1; the D gene is possibly TRBD1 (6 bases). Trimming stripped 2 bases from V and 8 bases from J, with 9 bases between. The CDR3 runs 12 residues. CDR1 is MNHEY and CDR2 is SVGAGI in the germline V gene. The CDR3 protein is CASSYRRGEAFF. The CDR3 DNA reads TGTGCCAGCAGTTACCGTAGGGGGGAAGCTTTCTTT.

For this clone: Different DNA sequences within this sample yield the same CDR3. The chain combines TRBV5-6 with TRBJ2-7, with TRBD2 as a possible D gene (6 bases). Trimming took off 0 bases at V and 4 bases at J, with 14 bases between the two ends. The CDR3 is 15 amino acids. The germline CDR1 and CDR2 sequences are SGHDT and YYEEEE. CDR3 coding DNA: TGTGCCAGCAGCTTGGCCGGAGGGTCCTCGTACGAGCAGTACTTC. This codes for CASSLAGGSSYEQYF.

The chain recombines TRBV28 with TRBJ1-1; the D is unclear. Germline V gives CDR1 MDHEN, CDR2 SYDVKM. The CDR3 is 14 residues long. Trimming took off 7 bases at V and 1 base at J, with 13 bases between the two ends. CDR3 nucleotide sequence: TGTGCCAGCACCTTACCAGAAAGGAACACTGAAGCTTTCTTT. Protein: CASTLPERNTEAFF.

The CDR3 nucleotides are TGTGCCAGCAGTTCCAAGTATGGCTACACCTTC. Protein sequence: CASSSKYGYTF. The chain has TRBV6-5 and TRBJ1-2, with D unclear. The CDR3 consists of 11 residues. V shed 4 bases and J shed 5 bases, with 5 bases lying between them. Germline CDR1 and CDR2: MNHEY and SVGAGI.

The J gene is TRBJ2-1, the V gene TRBV7-9; 9 bases map to TRBD1. The J segment lost 5 bases and the V segment lost 5 bases, leaving 13 bases of the junction unmatched. The CDR3 has 17 amino acids. Germline assignment: CDR1 SEHNR and CDR2 FQNEAQ (reference sequence). This CDR3 is CASSDTHRTGVNNEQFF. CDR3 coding DNA: TGTGCCAGCAGCGACACTCACAGGACAGGGGTTAACAATGAGCAGTTCTTC.